This entry lists 13 T cell receptor beta chains sequenced from one sample in a study of Graves' ophthalmopathy and Graves' hyperthyroidism. TCR beta CDR3 amplification used RNA transcripts. RT-PCR in the first round used HTBI primers; a second-round multiplex PCR followed. One entry per CDR3 protein, called by TCRdb with MiXCR from the multiplex PCR reads. The data show more than 1,000,000 distinct CDR3 sequences, roughly two fifths seen once. Sequencing used peripheral blood or thyroid tissue (not recorded which). The receptor source for this set is an adult man with Graves' hyperthyroidism.

This clonotype was counted at least ten times. This rearrangement joins TRBV5-5 to TRBJ2-7; 7 bases map to TRBD1. J gave up 11 bases and V 2 bases, and 4 bases lay outside the gene matches. The germline gives CDR1 SGHKS, CDR2 YYEKEE (reference sequence). CDR3 length: 11 residues. The CDR3 reads CASSFQGVEYF. The CDR3 DNA reads as TGTGCCAGCAGCTTTCAGGGGGTTGAGTACTTC.

This sequence joins TRBV4-1 and TRBJ2-5, with 12 bases matching TRBD2. The V segment lost 8 bases and the J segment 5 bases; nucleotides outside the gene matches: 6. The V gene's germline CDR1 is MGHRA and CDR2 YSYEKL. This CDR3 has 14 residues. The CDR3 region has the DNA TGCGCCAGCGGGACTAGCGGGCAGAGGGAGACCCAGTACTTC. It specifies CASGTSGQRETQYF.

This clonotype was counted many times. The chain links TRBV3-1 to TRBJ1-2; a possible D gene is TRBD1 (5 bases). The length of the CDR3 is 13 residues. The ends were cut back, 6 bases at V and 5 bases at J, with 13 bases in the middle. Germline V CDR1 and CDR2: LGHDT, YNNKEL (reference sequence). CDR3 sequence reads: CASSPGSSYGYTF. Here the CDR3 DNA reads TGTGCCAGCAGTCCAGGGAGCTCGTATGGCTACACCTTC.

This clonotype was observed many times. J is TRBJ1-2 and V is TRBV29-1; 9 nucleotides align to TRBD1. The CDR3 runs to 14 residues. Germline CDR1 is SQVTM and CDR2 is ANQGSEA. J lost 4 bases, V lost 4 bases, and 7 bases had no gene match. CDR3 region: CSVGRQGVRYGYTF. The CDR3 DNA sequence: TGCAGCGTTGGGAGACAGGGGGTCCGCTATGGCTACACCTTC.

V usage is TRBV28 and J usage is TRBJ1-2; D remains unclear. V lost 6 bases, J lost 4 bases, and 15 bases lay in between. The CDR3 totals 14 residues. Per germline, CDR1 MDHEN and CDR2 SYDVKM. CDR3 sequence (DNA): TGTGCCAGCAGAACTTCGGGCCTCGGCTATGGCTACACCTTC. Translating gives CASRTSGLGYGYTF.

This clonotype has just a few counts. V is TRBV29-1 and J is TRBJ1-2; 11 nucleotides align to TRBD1. The CDR3 covers 15 residues. Looked up from germline, CDR1 is SQVTM and CDR2 is ANQGSEA. V lost 6 bases to trimming and J lost 2 bases; unmatched junction nucleotides: 8. DNA of the CDR3: TGCAGCGTCTGGACAGGGGGCAACTGGAACTATGGCTACACCTTC. It specifies CSVWTGGNWNYGYTF. The complete variable domain, with remaining parts taken from reference TRBV29-1 and TRBJ1-2, reads SAVISQKPSRDICQRGTSLTIQCQVDSQVTMMFWYRQQPGQSLTLIATANQGSEATYESGFVIDKFPISRPNLTFSTLTVSNMSPEDSSIYLCSVWTGGNWNYGYTFGSGTRLTVV.

Only a few counts were recorded for this clonotype. The V and J genes are TRBV25-1 and TRBJ1-5, with a tentative D call TRBD1 (6 bases). V was cut by 10 bases and J by 0 bases, with 16 bases left in between. CDR3 length: 15 amino acids. Looked up from germline, CDR1 is MGHDK and CDR2 is SYGVNS. In DNA form, the CDR3 reads TGTGCCATCTCTAGGGGGTCAGATAGCAATCAGCCCCAGCATTTT. Protein: CAISRGSDSNQPQHF.

Details on this clonotype: A much larger clone lies one base from this, so it may be a read error. In DNA form, the CDR3 reads TGTGCCAGCAGTTTAGGCAGTCCCAGTAAGCCCCAGCATTTT. It is translated as CASSLGSPSKPQHF. V and J are TRBV12-3 or TRBV12-4 and TRBJ1-5, with D uncertain. V dropped 1 base and J dropped 8 bases, with 12 bases sitting between them. The CDR3 contains 14 residues.

This clonotype was observed a few times. This clone may be a read error of a much larger clone one base away. The CDR3 DNA reads as TGTGCCAGCAGGACAGGGAGGCAGCCCCAGCATTTT. Its translation is CASRTGRQPQHF. The rearrangement links TRBV2 to TRBJ1-5; TRBD1 matches 7 bases. From germline, CDR1 is SNHLY and CDR2 FYNNEI. V lost 6 bases and J lost 7; bases outside the gene matches: 3. The CDR3 runs 12 residues.

This clonotype was counted at least ten times. The J gene is TRBJ1-6, the V gene TRBV9, with D possibly being TRBD1 (6 bases). Germline CDR1 is SGDLS and CDR2 is YYNGEE. The ends were cut back, 0 bases at V and 8 bases at J, with 9 bases in the middle. The CDR3 contains 14 residues. The CDR3 DNA is TGTGCCAGCAGCGTAGGGGACACTTATTCACCCCTCCACTTT. Its translation is CASSVGDTYSPLHF. Full variable domain (outside the CDR3, taken from reference TRBV9 and TRBJ1-6): DSGVTQTPKHLITATGQRVTLRCSPRSGDLSVYWYQQSLDQGLQFLIQYYNGEERAKGNILERFSAQQFPDLHSELNLSSLELGDSALYFCASSVGDTYSPLHFGNGTRLTVT.

This clonotype was observed a few times. The V call is TRBV5-1, the J call TRBJ2-7; a weak D match, TRBD1 (5 bases). Trimming removed 0 bases at V and 5 bases at J, with 15 bases between. The germline V gene has CDR1 SGHRS and CDR2 YFSETQ. This CDR3 has 15 amino acids. The CDR3 loop is CASSLDGGARNEQYF. CDR3 in DNA: TGCGCCAGCAGCTTGGATGGTGGGGCGAGGAACGAGCAGTACTTC.

About this clonotype itself: The CDR3 ends on some other residue instead of the conserved phenylalanine or tryptophan, so this is likely a read error. The J gene is TRBJ1-1, the V gene TRBV20-1; possibly TRBD1 for D (5 bases). This CDR3 is built from 14 residues. V lost 5 bases and J lost 0, with 13 bases in between. Germline CDR1 is DFQATT and CDR2 is SNEGSKA (reference sequence). CDR3 nucleotides: TGCAGTGCTTGGGACGGAAGAATGAACACTGAAGCTTTCTCT. It encodes CSAWDGRMNTEAFS.

The chain employs TRBV11-2 and TRBJ1-5; TRBD1 might be the D (6 bases). Trimming shortened V by 6 bases and J by 2 bases, and 20 bases separated the two germline ends. In germline, CDR1 is SGHAT, CDR2 FQNNGV. The CDR3 extends over 17 amino acids. CDR3 region: CASSLWGGAGGNQPQHF. The CDR3 DNA reads TGTGCCAGCAGTTTATGGGGGGGGGCTGGTGGCAATCAGCCCCAGCATTTT.